These 2 T cell receptor beta chains were sequenced from one sample in a study of OX40 agonist ivuxolimab in advanced cancers. Sequencing used immunoSEQ multiplex PCR; TCRdb keeps in-frame clones, though not all of them. Among roughly 60,000 clones, 84% were seen once, and the ten largest hold roughly 30%. The material was CD4+ or CD8+ T cells sorted from blood, obtained in a trial of the OX40 agonist ivuxolimab. These receptors all come from an adult with an advanced solid tumor such as melanoma, head and neck, liver or kidney cancer.

V usage is TRBV5-1 and J usage is TRBJ2-1, with 11 positions matching TRBD2. Germline CDR1 SGHRS, CDR2 YFSETQ. With V trimmed by 0 bases and J by 5 bases, 4 bases remained unmatched. This CDR3 has 16 amino acids. CDR3 DNA sequence: TGCGCCAGCAGCTTGGCGACTAGCGGGACCCACAATGAGCAGTTCTTC. Protein sequence: CASSLATSGTHNEQFF. Supplemented by reference TRBV5-1 and TRBJ2-1, the full variable domain reads KAGVTQTPRYLIKTRGQQVTLSCSPISGHRSVSWYQQTPGQGLQFLFEYFSETQRNKGNFPGRFSGRQFSNSRSEMNVSTLELGDSALYLCASSLATSGTHNEQFFGPGTRLTVL.

This clone came up once. V usage is TRBV11-3 and J usage is TRBJ2-1; D is unclear. V was pared by 1 base and J by 2 bases, with 9 bases between. CDR1 and CDR2 (germline): SGHNT, YENEEA. The CDR3 runs to 15 residues. In DNA form, the CDR3 reads TGTGCCAGCAGCTTAGGGCAATCAACCTACAATGAGCAGTTCTTC. Its protein product is CASSLGQSTYNEQFF.